This TCR beta chain derives from a study of T-cell reconstitution after alpha-beta-depleted transplantation in children. Whole-study results and caveats: Where alpha-beta T cells came from about two months after transplant was reportedly several hundred expanded graft clones. Surviving recipient T cells and thymic progenitors underlay high day-60 TCRbeta diversity in some patients.

The TCRbeta library was prepared with unique molecular identifiers. In TCRdb, the PCR reads were re-called with MiXCR into one record per CDR3 protein. The table lists some 450,000 distinct CDR3 sequences, about 40% of them singletons, with around 29% in the top ten. This clonotype appeared many times. Its antigen is unidentified. The CDR3 is 16 residues long. Germline CDR1 and CDR2: MNHNS and SASEGT. V was clipped by 8 bases and J by 2 bases; unmatched bases: 13. The clonotype originates from a girl aged 2-10 years with aplastic anemia, due to receive a stem cell transplant. The sequencing here drew on PBMCs, taken before TCRalphabeta/CD19-depleted stem cell transplant. The J gene is TRBJ1-2, the V gene TRBV6-1; the match to TRBD1 covers 8 bases. The CDR3 loop is CASAAGGPRVNYGYTF. CDR3 nucleotide sequence: TGTGCCAGCGCGGCAGGGGGCCCGCGGGTGAACTATGGCTACACCTTC.